One sample yielded the 5 T cell receptor beta chains listed below, sequenced in a study of blood T cell repertoires in COVID-19. Only in-frame clones appear in the TCRdb table, and some are missing; sequencing was by immunoSEQ multiplex PCR. The sample holds over 85,000 clones, about nine tenths seen once. The sequenced material came from peripheral blood. Receptors were obtained from a woman aged 45-65 years with COVID-19, enrolled during active disease.

The chain links TRBV28 to TRBJ1-5; unclear D gene. Deletions cut 6 bases from V and 2 bases from J, with 14 bases between. Germline assignment: CDR1 MDHEN and CDR2 SYDVKM. This CDR3 contains 15 residues. CDR3 in DNA: TGTGCCAGCAGGGACGGGAAGAGGGGCAATCAGCCCCAGCATTTT. Protein: CASRDGKRGNQPQHF.

The chain recombines TRBV29-1 with TRBJ1-3, with no clear D. The CDR3 length is 16 residues. Trimming left V 2 bases short and J 0 bases short, with 14 bases between. Germline loops: CDR1 SQVTM, CDR2 ANQGSEA. DNA for the CDR3: TGCAGCGTTGAATTTCCCGACTGGCGCTCTGGAAACACCATATATTTT. Amino acids: CSVEFPDWRSGNTIYF.

This clone occurred a few times. The chain links TRBV19 to TRBJ1-5; TRBD1 matches 7 bases. The V segment lost 3 bases and the J segment 4 bases; nucleotides outside the gene matches: 3. Germline CDR1 reads LNHDA; CDR2 reads SQIVND (reference sequence). This CDR3 contains 14 residues. This CDR3 is CASSIGTANQPQHF. The CDR3 DNA reads as TGTGCCAGTAGTATTGGGACAGCAAATCAGCCCCAGCATTTT.

This chain joins TRBV30 and TRBJ2-1; TRBD2 agrees at 12 bases. The CDR3 has 16 amino acids. The germline gives CDR1 GTSNPN, CDR2 SVGIG (reference sequence). Losses at the gene ends were 4 bases for V and 2 bases for J; bases not matched to a gene: 6. The CDR3 DNA reads TGTGCCTGGACCACTAGCGGGGGGAATACCTACAATGAGCAGTTCTTC. Its translation: CAWTTSGGNTYNEQFF.

J is TRBJ2-7 and V is TRBV15; D perhaps matches TRBD2 (6 bases). The CDR3 consists of 15 residues. Trimming took off 1 base at V and 2 bases at J, with 12 bases between the two ends. CDR1 LNHNV and CDR2 YYDKDF come from the germline V gene (reference sequence). CDR3 in DNA: TGTGCCACCAGCAGAGGCGGGACGACGGCCTACGAGCAGTACTTC. It codes for CATSRGGTTAYEQYF.